This TCR beta chain comes out of a study of blood T cell repertoires in COVID-19. Study background: There were acute and convalescent COVID-19 samples, and they came from the United States, Italy and Spain. Nucleic acid was either cDNA or gDNA, and it came from T cells, B-cell-depleted T cells, or PBMCs.

Per the authors' pipeline: The assay estimated nucleated cells by amplifying reference gene primers. The method was immunoSEQ multiplex PCR; TCRdb's version includes in-frame clones alone and lacks a portion of them. V and J calls and clone size are as listed in that table; D and trimming were resolved from the DNA. The sample lists roughly 92,000 clones, approximately 89% occurring once. Input material: peripheral blood. This sequence originates from a human donor with acute or convalescent COVID-19. The donor label of this sample is uncertain.

The CDR3: CASSLVQGGFETQYF. CDR3 nucleotide sequence: TGTGCCAGCAGCTTAGTGCAGGGGGGATTTGAGACCCAGTACTTC. The V call is TRBV7-7, the J call TRBJ2-5; a weak D match, TRBD1 (7 bases). The CDR3 has 15 amino acids. Germline CDR1 is SSHAT and CDR2 is FNYEAQ (reference sequence). Trimming shortened V by 1 base and J by 5 bases, and 14 bases separated the two germline ends.